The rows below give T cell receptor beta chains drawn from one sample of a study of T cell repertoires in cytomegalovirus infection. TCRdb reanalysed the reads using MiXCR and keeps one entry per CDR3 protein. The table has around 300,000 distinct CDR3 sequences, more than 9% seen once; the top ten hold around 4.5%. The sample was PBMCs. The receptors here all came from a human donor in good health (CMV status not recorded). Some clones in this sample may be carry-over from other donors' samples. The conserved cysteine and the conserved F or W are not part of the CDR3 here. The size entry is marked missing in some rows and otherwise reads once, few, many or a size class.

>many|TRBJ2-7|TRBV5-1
ASSLAQAAGGASPYEQY
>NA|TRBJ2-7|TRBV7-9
ASSLSASGNNEQY
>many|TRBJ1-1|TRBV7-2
ASSQSAGSYNTEAF
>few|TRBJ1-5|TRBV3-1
ASSQELGQPQH
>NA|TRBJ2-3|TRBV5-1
ASSLVAGVTDTQY
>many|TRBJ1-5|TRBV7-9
ASSLSTGGNQPQH
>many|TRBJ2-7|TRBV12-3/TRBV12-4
ASSLESSAYEQY
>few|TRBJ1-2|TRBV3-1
ASSATGGAYGYT
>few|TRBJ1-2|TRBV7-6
ASSSGGPGYT
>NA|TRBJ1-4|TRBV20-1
SAPRQSTNEKLF
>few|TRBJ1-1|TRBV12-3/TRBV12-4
ASRNRDPEAF
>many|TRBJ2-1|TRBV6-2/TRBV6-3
ASSYDGGLSSYNEQF
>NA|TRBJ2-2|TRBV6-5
ASSYEAGRVSGELF
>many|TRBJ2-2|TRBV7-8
ASSLDLRVREPGELF
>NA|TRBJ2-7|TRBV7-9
ASSLDRLAGDGEQY
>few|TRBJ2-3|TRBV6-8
ASSYSGQTDTQY
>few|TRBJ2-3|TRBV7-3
ASTPSLQGPDPGLAFPMTQY
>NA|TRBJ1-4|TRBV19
ASSHRRQTTNEKLF
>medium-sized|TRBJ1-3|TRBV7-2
ASSPFGSTIY
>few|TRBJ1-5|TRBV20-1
SARGVAWAQH
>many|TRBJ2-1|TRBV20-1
SARARREGRYNEQF
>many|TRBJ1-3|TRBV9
ASSPEGVTVTRSGNTIY
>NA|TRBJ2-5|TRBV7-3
ASSLLGGGETQY
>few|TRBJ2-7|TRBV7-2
ASSLAQTLYEQY
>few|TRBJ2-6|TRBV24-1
ATSAPSHSGANVLT
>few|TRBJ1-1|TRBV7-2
ASSPSGTGYGSTEAF
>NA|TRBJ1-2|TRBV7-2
ASSLKAAGGVGYT
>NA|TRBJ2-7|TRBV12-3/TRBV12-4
ASSFGVGQGAHEQY
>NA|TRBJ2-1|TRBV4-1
ASSQGLGQF
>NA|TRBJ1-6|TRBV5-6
ASSFDRQGIPLH
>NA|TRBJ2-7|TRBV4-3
ASSQVDSFGYEQY
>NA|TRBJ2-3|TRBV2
ASTRERGRTDTQY
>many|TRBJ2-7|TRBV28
ASSPPGISDYEQY
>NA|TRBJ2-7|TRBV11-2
ASSSILSYEQY
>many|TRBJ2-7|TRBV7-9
ASSSRDSPYEQY
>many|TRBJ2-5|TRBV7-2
ASSLVQEETQY
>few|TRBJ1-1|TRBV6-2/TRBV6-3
ASSNTMNTEAF
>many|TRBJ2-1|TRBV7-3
ASSLRDPYRNEQF
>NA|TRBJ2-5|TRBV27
ASSLYGAETQY
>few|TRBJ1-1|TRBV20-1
SASSQTGLNTEAF
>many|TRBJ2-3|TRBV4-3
ASSQAIPRVVGASTDTQY
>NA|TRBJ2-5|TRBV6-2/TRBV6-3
ASRAGTEETQY